This TCR beta chain was observed in a study of OX40 agonist ivuxolimab in advanced cancers. Study-level information: Administration of intravenous ivuxolimab to patients occurred every 2 weeks at 0.01 to 10 mg/kg. Head and neck, renal cell, melanoma or hepatocellular carcinoma were the cancers that dose-escalation patients had. Findings of the study overall: At doses 0.1 to 3.0 mg/kg, CD4+ and CD8+ clones expanded.

The table came from immunoSEQ multiplex PCR; TCRdb's copy has only in-frame clones and leaves some out. Of about 16,000 clones in the sample, 86% were seen once. As regards this clone: Its antigen is not known. Relative to the germline gene, one junction end is altered; a read error may explain this.

This CDR3 is built from 14 residues. Per germline, CDR1 LNHDA and CDR2 SQIVND (reference sequence). Patients had blood sampled at baseline and again on cycle 4 day 1 and cycle 7 day 1. The receptor's source is an adult with an advanced solid tumor such as melanoma, head and neck, liver or kidney cancer. Sample: CD4+ or CD8+ T cells sorted from blood, taken in a trial of the OX40 agonist ivuxolimab. J is TRBJ2-7 and V is TRBV19; D is perhaps TRBD1 (6 bases). This CDR3 reads CASSIEGVPYEQYF. The CDR3 DNA sequence: TGTGCCAGCAGTATAGAGGGGGTCCCCTACGAGCAGTACTTC.